This T cell receptor (beta chain) was sequenced during a study of shared T cell receptors in the human thymus. CDR3 length: 12 residues. The V gene lost 0 bases and the J gene lost 6 bases, with 5 bases spanning the gap. Germline CDR1 and CDR2: SEHNR and FQNEAQ (reference sequence). There are a few counts of this clone. Profiling relied on immunoSEQ multiplex PCR, and the TCRdb table lists in-frame clones only, not all of them. The table has under 850,000 clones, approximately 87% seen once; the top ten hold approximately 0.011%. This same sample was also taken into another study, of human thymus T cells. Per that paper: Corrective heart surgery yielded the resections from which the thymus tissue came.

The source is a boy under two years old with a congenital heart defect. The J gene is TRBJ1-1, the V gene TRBV7-9; a possible D gene is TRBD1 (5 bases). The sequenced material came from thymocytes. The CDR3, as DNA: TGTGCCAGCAGCTTAGCGACAGCTGAAGCTTTCTTT. As protein: CASSLATAEAFF.